These 13 T cell receptor beta chains were all obtained from the same sample, sequenced in a study of memory CD8 T cells in hepatitis C reinfection. Some clones are missing from TCRdb's copy, which holds only in-frame ones; the method was immunoSEQ multiplex PCR. The sample has approximately 52,000 clones, roughly 89% seen once. Regarding time point: pre-reinfection, 55 to 20 weeks before reinfection detection. Sorted cells were sequenced directly ex vivo without any in vitro expansion. Sequenced: naive CD8+ T cells sorted from blood. These TCRs come from a young man with hepatitis C virus infection.

The V call is TRBV29-1, the J call TRBJ2-1; 12 bases map to TRBD2. Germline CDR1 is SQVTM and CDR2 is ANQGSEA. This CDR3 spans 14 amino acids. The ends lost 6 bases at V and 6 bases at J; junction bases unmatched: 6. The CDR3 reads CSVSGTSGPNEQFF. CDR3 nucleotide sequence: TGCAGCGTATCCGGGACTAGCGGGCCCAATGAGCAGTTCTTC.

On this clone: A read error may produce the germline difference seen at one junction end. The V gene is TRBV7-9, the J gene TRBJ1-1, with 7 bases lining up with TRBD1. From germline, CDR1 is SEHNR and CDR2 FQNEAQ (reference sequence). CDR3 size: 11 residues. The CDR3: CASSGTADPSF. The CDR3 DNA reads as TGTGCCAGCAGCGGGACAGCCGACCCCTCCTTT.

The chain recombines TRBV28 with TRBJ2-5, with 9 bases aligning to TRBD1. This CDR3 comprises 17 residues. The ends lost 1 base at V and 3 bases at J; junction bases unmatched: 9. From germline, CDR1 is MDHEN and CDR2 SYDVKM. The CDR3 bases are TGTGCCAGCAGTTTATTGGACAGGGGAGGTAGCGAAGAGACCCAGTACTTC. Translated: CASSLLDRGGSEETQYF.

V usage is TRBV5-5 and J usage is TRBJ2-5; D may be TRBD1 (7 bases). The CDR3 is 14 amino acids. Germline-derived CDR1 and CDR2 are SGHKS and YYEKEE (reference sequence). Trimming removed 1 base at V and 10 bases at J, with 17 bases between. The CDR3 loop reads CASSLFRGEVDQYF. Here the CDR3 DNA reads TGTGCCAGCAGCTTGTTCAGGGGGGAGGTTGACCAGTACTTC.

V gene TRBV9 combines with J gene TRBJ1-2; no clear D. The CDR3 extends over 14 amino acids. Trimming cost V 0 bases and J 4 bases, with 10 bases left between them. Germline CDR1 SGDLS, CDR2 YYNGEE. CDR3 protein: CASSVGSGVYGYTF. CDR3 DNA: TGTGCCAGCAGCGTAGGGTCCGGGGTCTATGGCTACACCTTC. The full variable domain, rest sourced from reference TRBV9 and TRBJ1-2, is DSGVTQTPKHLITATGQRVTLRCSPRSGDLSVYWYQQSLDQGLQFLIQYYNGEERAKGNILERFSAQQFPDLHSELNLSSLELGDSALYFCASSVGSGVYGYTFGSGTRLTVV.

The V and J genes are TRBV11-2 and TRBJ1-1, with D unresolved. The V gene's germline CDR1 is SGHAT and CDR2 FQNNGV. This CDR3 spans 14 amino acids. Trimming removed 1 base from V and 2 bases from J, with 8 bases in between. CDR3: CASSLGPYNTEAFF. As DNA, the CDR3 is TGTGCCAGCAGCTTAGGTCCGTATAACACTGAAGCTTTCTTT.

The V gene is TRBV30, the J gene TRBJ2-1, with D hard to call. Per the germline V gene, CDR1 is GTSNPN and CDR2 is SVGIG (reference sequence). The CDR3 sequence is 13 residues long. V dropped 0 bases and J dropped 7 bases, with 10 bases sitting between them. The CDR3 loop is CAWSVRIANEQFF. CDR3 nucleotide sequence: TGTGCCTGGAGTGTACGAATAGCAAATGAGCAGTTCTTC.

This chain uses TRBV6-6 with TRBJ2-5; weak D call: TRBD2 (6 bases). With 7 bases removed from V and 9 bases from J, the gap between germline ends came to 12 bases. Germline CDR1 is MNHNY and CDR2 is SVGAGI (reference sequence). The CDR3 runs 11 residues. The CDR3 sequence is CASKRLGAQYF. The CDR3 nucleotides read TGTGCCAGCAAACGACTAGGGGCCCAGTACTTC.

This clone was counted between two and nine times. V and J are TRBV4-1 and TRBJ2-7; 14 bases fit TRBD2. The CDR3 covers 17 residues. V shed 5 bases and J 0 bases; nucleotides not matched to a gene: 6. The germline V gene has CDR1 MGHRA and CDR2 YSYEKL. The CDR3 DNA sequence: TGCGCCAGCAGCTCGCCGGGACTAGCGGGAGACTCCTACGAGCAGTACTTC. Its translation: CASSSPGLAGDSYEQYF.

This clone was seen a single time. This chain links TRBV27 with TRBJ1-2; 7 bases align to TRBD1. The CDR3 is made up of 14 amino acids. Germline lookup yields CDR1 MNHEY and CDR2 SMNVEV (reference sequence). V dropped 3 bases and J dropped 0; count of bases not matched to a gene: 1. The CDR3 is CASSLDRSNYGYTF. The CDR3 DNA reads TGTGCCAGCAGTTTGGACAGGTCTAACTATGGCTACACCTTC.

This rearrangement joins TRBV11-2 to TRBJ2-5, with a possible D match to TRBD2 (5 bases). The CDR3 has 15 residues. Germline values: CDR1 SGHAT, CDR2 FQNNGV. The V and J ends lost 5 bases and 4 bases respectively, with 17 bases between them. DNA for the CDR3: TGTGCCAGCAGCCCTACCCACCCTCGGGGAGAGACCCAGTACTTC. Translating it yields CASSPTHPRGETQYF.

Comments on this clone: Other nucleotide sequences in the sample specify the same CDR3. CDR3 residues: CASSAGVYEQYF. The DNA for the CDR3 is TGCGCCAGCAGTGCGGGAGTCTACGAGCAGTACTTC. The rearrangement joins TRBV10-2 to TRBJ2-7; D might be TRBD2 (6 bases). V lost 4 bases to trimming and J lost 3 bases, with 7 bases between them. Germline-derived CDR1 and CDR2 are WSHSY and SAAADI. The CDR3 runs 12 residues.

This clone came up once. The genes are TRBV11-1 and TRBJ2-5, with TRBD1 as a possible D gene (6 bases). The V end lost 5 bases, the J end lost 2 bases, and 18 bases lay between the germline ends. The CDR3 length is 16 residues. Germline loops: CDR1 SGHAT, CDR2 FQDESV (reference sequence). The chain's CDR3 is CASSRTWTASQETQYF. The CDR3 DNA reads as TGTGCCAGCAGCAGGACTTGGACAGCATCGCAAGAGACCCAGTACTTC.